Only a few counts were recorded for the clone carrying this T cell receptor (beta chain). The sample is drawn from a study of spatial heterogeneity in lung cancer. Documented time point: sample taken at primary tumor resection. The input material, whole RNA from tumor, nontumor lung or frozen PBMC, was sequenced unsorted. A single record per CDR3 protein comes from TCRdb applying MiXCR to the 5' RACE reads. The table lists about 82,000 distinct CDR3 sequences, 10% to 15% of them singletons. The sequencing used PBMCs, collected at surgery. This sequence was found in a male donor with early-stage non-small cell lung cancer.

CDR3 DNA sequence: TGTGCCAGCAGCATCTTTACGGGAGGAAAAACCGGGGAGCTGTTTTTT. Translating it yields CASSIFTGGKTGELFF. The chain links TRBV5-6 to TRBJ2-2, with 7 bases aligning to TRBD2. After removal of 4 bases from V and 5 bases from J, the junction contained 11 bases not matched to a gene. The CDR3 runs to 16 residues. Per the germline V gene, CDR1 is SGHDT and CDR2 is YYEEEE.